These 16 T cell receptor beta chains share one sample of origin, sequenced in a study of blood T cell repertoires in COVID-19. The table came from immunoSEQ multiplex PCR; TCRdb's copy has only in-frame clones and leaves some out. Of 140,000 or so clones in the sample, more than 60% were seen once. The specimen sequenced was peripheral blood. These receptors originate from a man aged 50-60 years with acute or convalescent COVID-19.

The chain couples TRBV3-1 (or the pseudogene TRBV3-2) to TRBJ2-7, with no clear D. Germline loops: CDR1 LGHDT, CDR2 YNNKEL (reference sequence). The CDR3 consists of 12 residues. Trimming removed 1 base from V and 6 bases from J, with 7 bases in between. CDR3 loop: CASSQGLPEQYF. The CDR3 region has the DNA TGTGCCAGCAGCCAAGGACTTCCCGAGCAGTACTTC.

The rearrangement joins TRBV2 to TRBJ2-7, with unresolved D. V lost 4 bases and J lost 3, with 7 bases in between. This CDR3 spans 12 amino acids. Per germline, CDR1 SNHLY and CDR2 FYNNEI. CDR3: CASSGSVYEQYF. The CDR3 DNA sequence: TGTGCCAGCAGTGGGAGTGTCTACGAGCAGTACTTC.

The chain employs TRBV6-6 and TRBJ1-3; D is possibly TRBD1 (5 bases). The V gene's germline CDR1 is MNHNY and CDR2 SVGAGI (reference sequence). The CDR3 is 16 residues long. Trimming took 2 bases from V and 1 from J, leaving 12 bases between them. CDR3 coding DNA: TGTGCCAGCAGTTACGCAGACAGTGGGTCTGGAAACACCATATATTTT. Translating it yields CASSYADSGSGNTIYF.

The chain couples TRBV6-1 to TRBJ1-1, with TRBD1 identical over 11 bases. CDR1 and CDR2 from the germline V gene are MNHNS and SASEGT. The CDR3 has 17 residues. V was clipped by 4 bases and J by 0 bases; unmatched bases: 7. The CDR3 DNA is TGTGCCAGCAGTGGTCGGGACAGGGGGACTATGAACACTGAAGCTTTCTTT. Translated: CASSGRDRGTMNTEAFF.

The gene calls are TRBV18 and TRBJ1-1; 9 nucleotides agree with TRBD1. Germline-derived CDR1 and CDR2 are KGHSH and LQKENI. Trimming removed 3 bases from V and 5 bases from J; junction bases left unmatched: 4. This CDR3 is 14 amino acids long. The CDR3 DNA reads as TGTGCCAGCTCACCCTGGACAGGGGAGACTGAAGCTTTCTTT. As protein: CASSPWTGETEAFF.

The CDR3 DNA reads TGTGCCAGCAGATCTTCGCAGGGGGCGAACACTGAAGCTTTCTTT. The encoded protein is CASRSSQGANTEAFF. This rearrangement joins TRBV7-8 to TRBJ1-1, with 8 bases aligning to TRBD1. Germline assignment: CDR1 SGHVS and CDR2 FQNEAQ. CDR3 length equals 15 residues. V shed 6 bases, J shed 1 base, and the junction held 7 bases outside the gene matches. Full variable domain (outside the CDR3, taken from reference TRBV7-8 and TRBJ1-1): GAGVSQSPRYKVAKRGQDVALRCDPISGHVSLFWYQQALGQGPEFLTYFQNEAQLDKSGLPSDRFFAERPEGSVSTLKIQRTQQEDSAVYLCASRSSQGANTEAFFGQGTRLTVV.

The CDR3 nucleotides read TGTGCCAGCAGTGGACAGGGGGCAGGCTCTGGGGCCAACGTCCTGACTTTC. Translating it yields CASSGQGAGSGANVLTF. V and J are TRBV6-1 and TRBJ2-6; the match to TRBD1 covers 10 bases. The CDR3 extends over 17 amino acids. After removal of 4 bases from V and 0 bases from J, the junction contained 3 bases not matched to a gene. The germline V gene has CDR1 MNHNS and CDR2 SASEGT.

This clone was seen only once. This chain connects TRBV2 to TRBJ1-2, with D possibly being TRBD1 (5 bases). Between the trimmed V and J ends, which lost 8 bases and 3 bases, there was a span of 7 bases. The CDR3 runs to 11 residues. From germline, CDR1 is SNHLY and CDR2 FYNNEI. The CDR3 loop is CASGGDYGYTF. The CDR3 DNA is TGTGCCAGCGGAGGGGACTATGGCTACACCTTC.

This clone was detected once. The chain is built from TRBV29-1 and TRBJ2-2, with D tentatively TRBD1 (6 bases). Germline CDR1 and CDR2: SQVTM and ANQGSEA. V was cut by 7 bases and J by 3 bases, with 12 bases left in between. CDR3 length: 13 amino acids. CDR3 sequence reads: CSADGTYTGELFF. The CDR3 DNA follows: TGCAGCGCCGACGGGACATACACCGGGGAGCTGTTTTTT.

This clone occurred once. The chain couples TRBV10-3 to TRBJ1-2; 11 positions match TRBD1. CDR3 length: 15 residues. Germline V lookup: CDR1 ENHRY, CDR2 SYGVKD. Trimming removed 4 bases from V and 4 bases from J; junction bases left unmatched: 5. The CDR3 is CAISGSGTGGYGYTF. DNA of the CDR3: TGTGCCATCAGTGGTTCCGGGACAGGGGGCTATGGCTACACCTTC.

This clone was found a few times. The chain links TRBV29-1 to TRBJ2-1; TRBD1 aligns across 7 bases. Germline CDR1 SQVTM, CDR2 ANQGSEA. The CDR3 contains 13 residues. The trim removed 1 base at V and 7 bases at J, leaving 4 bases unmatched. CDR3 DNA sequence: TGCAGCGTTGAAGGGATGACAGGGAATGAGCAGTTCTTC. As protein: CSVEGMTGNEQFF.

To note about this clone: The same CDR3 arises from other DNA sequences in this sample as well. The genes are TRBV30 and TRBJ1-2, with 9 bases fitting TRBD1. With V trimmed by 0 bases and J by 8 bases, 4 bases remained unmatched. The CDR3 runs to 13 residues. Per the germline V gene, CDR1 is GTSNPN and CDR2 is SVGIG (reference sequence). The CDR3 DNA reads TGTGCCTGGAGTGTACAGGGGGCCGGCGGCTACACCTTC. As protein: CAWSVQGAGGYTF.

The genes are TRBV5-1 and TRBJ2-3; 10 nucleotides agree with TRBD2. CDR1 is SGHRS, CDR2 YFSETQ, per germline. CDR3 length: 15 residues. Losses at the gene ends were 3 bases for V and 5 bases for J; bases not matched to a gene: 6. The CDR3 loop reads CASSSLAGAGDTQYF. Written as DNA, the CDR3 is TGCGCCAGCAGCTCCCTAGCGGGGGCGGGAGATACGCAGTATTTT.

The V call is TRBV20-1, the J call TRBJ2-5; unclear D gene. CDR1 and CDR2 from the germline V gene are DFQATT and SNEGSKA (reference sequence). There are 11 residues in the CDR3. The chain's CDR3 is CSANQKETQYF. CDR3 DNA: TGCTCAGCGAATCAGAAAGAGACCCAGTACTTC.

The sample holds a few counts of this clone. The genes are TRBV14 and TRBJ1-1; D not certain. The V end lost 3 bases, the J end lost 3 bases, and 8 bases lay between the germline ends. This CDR3 contains 13 residues. Germline assignment: CDR1 SGHDN and CDR2 FVKESK. The CDR3 spells CASSHLTDTEAFF. The CDR3 DNA follows: TGTGCCAGCAGCCACCTAACGGACACTGAAGCTTTCTTT.

This clone appeared many times. The chain recombines TRBV27 with TRBJ1-1; TRBD1 agrees at 7 bases. J was trimmed by 2 bases and V by 5 bases; bases with no gene match: 14. Germline loops: CDR1 MNHEY, CDR2 SMNVEV (reference sequence). The CDR3 loop spans 17 amino acids. CDR3 sequence reads: CASSIRTGGITNTEAFF. In nucleotides, the CDR3 is TGTGCCAGCAGTATACGGACAGGAGGAATTACTAACACTGAAGCTTTCTTT.